This T cell receptor (beta chain) was identified during a study of T cells in Graves' hyperthyroidism and ophthalmopathy. Amplification targeted TCR beta CDR3 regions from RNA transcripts. HTBI primers were the set used in a first-round RT-PCR of the TCR CDR3. TCRdb reprocessed the multiplex PCR reads with MiXCR, giving one entry per CDR3 protein. The sample lists about 540,000 distinct CDR3 sequences; about half were seen once. Across 18 months, stable Graves' hyperthyroidism was marked by no progression to ophthalmopathy. Based on clinical symptoms, serum thyroxine and TRAb, thyroid ultrasound and orbital computed tomography, diagnoses were reached. This clonotype was seen repeatedly, ten times or more. Its antigen remains unidentified. Whole-study results and caveats: Ophthalmopathy prediction by the model preceded onset by a median about 6.3 months.

Germline CDR1 is SGHRS and CDR2 is YFSETQ. The CDR3 sequence is 14 residues long. The V gene lost 4 bases and the J gene lost 1 base, with 12 bases spanning the gap. The rearrangement links TRBV5-1 to TRBJ2-7; D tentatively reads TRBD1 or TRBD2 (5 bases each). The sample comprised peripheral blood or thyroid tissue (not recorded which). This TCR was sampled from a woman aged 18-29 years with Graves' hyperthyroidism. CDR3 nucleotides: TGCGCCAGCAGCCCCGGGACGGATTCCTACGAGCAGTACTTC. This codes for CASSPGTDSYEQYF.